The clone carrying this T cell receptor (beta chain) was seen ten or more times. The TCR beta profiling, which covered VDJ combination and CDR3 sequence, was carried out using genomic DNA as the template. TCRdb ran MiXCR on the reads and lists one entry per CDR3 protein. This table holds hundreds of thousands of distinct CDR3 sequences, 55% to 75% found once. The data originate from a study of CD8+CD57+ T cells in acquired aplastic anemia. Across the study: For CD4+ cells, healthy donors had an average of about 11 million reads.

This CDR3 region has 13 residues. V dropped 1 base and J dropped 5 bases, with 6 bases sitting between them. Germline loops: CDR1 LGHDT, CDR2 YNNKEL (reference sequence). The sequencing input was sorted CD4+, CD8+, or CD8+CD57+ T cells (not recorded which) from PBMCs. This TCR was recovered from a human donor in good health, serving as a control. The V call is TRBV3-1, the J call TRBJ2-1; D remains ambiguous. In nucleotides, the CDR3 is TGTGCCAGCAGCCAAGCGTTCAACAATGAGCAGTTCTTC. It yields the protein CASSQAFNNEQFF.